Listed below are T cell receptor beta chains from one sample, sequenced in a study of response to subunit inactivated influenza vaccine. TCRdb reprocessed the RT-PCR reads with MiXCR, giving one entry per CDR3 protein. The sample carries approximately 230,000 distinct CDR3 sequences, approximately 12% recorded once. Material: non-naive T cells sorted from PBMCs, obtained 14 to 15 days before vaccination. These receptors all stem from a man aged 45-65 years who received an inactivated influenza vaccine. The CDR3 runs from the conserved cysteine through the conserved F or W. Each record gives: J gene, clone size, D gene, V gene, CDR3 DNA, CDR3 protein. D genes are given only for firm matches. Some rows mark clone size as missing; the rest say once, few, many or name a class of expanded clone.

TRBJ2-7,-,-,TRBV19,TGTGCCAGTAGTGCCGGGACGGGGAGGTCCTACGAGCAGTACTTC,CASSAGTGRSYEQYF
TRBJ2-2,many,-,TRBV29-1,TGCAGCGTTGAAGATGGCAGGGGCGGCGGGGAGCTGTTTTTT,CSVEDGRGGGELFF
TRBJ2-3,many,TRBD2,TRBV20-1,TGCAGTGCTAGAAGACTAGCGGGAGGGCCAGATACGCAGTATTTT,CSARRLAGGPDTQYF
TRBJ2-6,-,-,TRBV29-1,TGCAGCGTTGAGGTTTCCGGGGCCAACGTCCTGACTTTC,CSVEVSGANVLTF
TRBJ2-7,-,TRBD2,TRBV30,TGTGCCTGGCAGGGACTAGCGGCCCACGAGCAGTACTTC,CAWQGLAAHEQYF
TRBJ2-1,-,-,TRBV4-1,TGCGCCAGCAGCCAAGTCCGGGGTGGCCCGGGGTATGAGCAGTTCTTC,CASSQVRGGPGYEQFF
TRBJ1-3,many,-,TRBV12-3/TRBV12-4,TGTGCCAGCAGCCAGATCGGAAACACCATATATTTT,CASSQIGNTIYF
TRBJ2-3,-,-,TRBV9,TGTGCCAGCAGCGTTTGGGGGGCAGATACGCAGTATTTT,CASSVWGADTQYF
TRBJ1-5,-,TRBD1,TRBV7-9,TGTGCCAGCAGCTTAGCTATGACAGGGGGATACGGTCAGCCCCAGCATTTT,CASSLAMTGGYGQPQHF
TRBJ2-5,few,TRBD2,TRBV4-2,TGTGCCAGCAGCCAAGAATTTAGCGGGGCCCAGTACTTC,CASSQEFSGAQYF
TRBJ1-5,few,TRBD1,TRBV6-1,TGTGCCAGCCGTGGACAGGGGGATCAGCCCCAGCATTTT,CASRGQGDQPQHF
TRBJ2-7,few,TRBD2,TRBV29-1,TGCAGCGCTTCTAGCGGACCCTACGAGCAGTACTTC,CSASSGPYEQYF
TRBJ2-1,few,-,TRBV12-3/TRBV12-4,TGTGCCAGCAGGACGCGGGCAGAGCAGTTCTTC,CASRTRAEQFF
TRBJ2-1,-,-,TRBV12-3/TRBV12-4,TGTGCCAGCAGTCGGAGGACAGCCCAGTCCTACAGTGAGCAGTTCTTC,CASSRRTAQSYSEQFF
TRBJ2-7,-,-,TRBV20-1,TGCAGTGCTAGTCCAGAACCTTGGACCTACGAGCAGTACTTC,CSASPEPWTYEQYF
TRBJ1-1,few,TRBD1,TRBV7-2,TGTGCCAGCAGCTTGAGAGGAAGGGACAGCGGAGCTTTCTTT,CASSLRGRDSGAFF
TRBJ2-4,-,-,TRBV7-2,TGTGCCAGCGGCGCCGTACAGGGAAACTTTCAGTACTTC,CASGAVQGNFQYF
TRBJ2-7,few,TRBD2,TRBV20-1,TGCAGTGCTCGACTGTCTGGCGGGGGGTTATACGAGCAGTACTTC,CSARLSGGGLYEQYF
TRBJ2-1,-,-,TRBV30,TGTGCCTGGAGTGTTGGGTTCGGCGAGAAATACTCCTACAATGAGCAGTTCTTC,CAWSVGFGEKYSYNEQFF
TRBJ2-1,-,-,TRBV4-3,TGCGCCAGCAGCCTACTGACAGGTTACAATGAGCAGTTCTTC,CASSLLTGYNEQFF
TRBJ2-1,few,TRBD2,TRBV20-1,TGCAGTGCTAGTCGACTTGTAGCGGGAGTAATAGAGGAGCAGTTCTTC,CSASRLVAGVIEEQFF
TRBJ2-7,few,-,TRBV4-2,TGTGCCAGCAGCCAGTTCGGGGCCTCCTCCTACGAGCAGTACTTC,CASSQFGASSYEQYF
TRBJ2-1,few,TRBD1,TRBV20-1,TGCAGTGCTAGAAGCGGGACAGGGGCCTACAATGAGCAGTTCTTC,CSARSGTGAYNEQFF
TRBJ1-5,-,-,TRBV20-1,TGCAGTGCCCACACCGGGGGGCAGCCCCAGCATTTT,CSAHTGGQPQHF
TRBJ2-7,-,-,TRBV19,TGTGCCAGTAGTGGATTTTACGAGCAGTACTTC,CASSGFYEQYF
TRBJ2-7,few,TRBD1,TRBV18,TGTGCCAGCTCACCCCGGGACAGGGCCCCCGAGCAGTACTTC,CASSPRDRAPEQYF
TRBJ2-1,-,-,TRBV6-1,TGTTCCAGCAGTGTGGACAGAGTAAGAACGAATGAGCAGTTCTTC,CSSSVDRVRTNEQFF
TRBJ2-7,few,-,TRBV19,TGTGCCAGTAGTATAGAGTTCGGGTACGAGCAGTACTTC,CASSIEFGYEQYF
TRBJ2-5,few,TRBD2,TRBV28,TGTGCCAGCAGTGAGCCGGGACTAGCGGACCAAGAGACCCAGTACTTC,CASSEPGLADQETQYF
TRBJ2-1,few,-,TRBV14,TGTGCCAGCAGCCAAGATCCTAACAGGGAGGGAACCCGAGGGCAGTTCTTC,CASSQDPNREGTRGQFF
TRBJ2-5,many,-,TRBV6-2/TRBV6-3,TGTGCCAGCAGTTATGCCGGGTATCAAGAGACCCAGTACTTC,CASSYAGYQETQYF
TRBJ1-1,-,-,TRBV30,TGTGCCTGGAGTGTCGGACTGAACACTGAAGCTTTCTTT,CAWSVGLNTEAFF
TRBJ2-5,few,-,TRBV4-3,TGCGCCAGCAGCCAATATGAGGGTGGCTCGGCCCAGTACTTC,CASSQYEGGSAQYF
TRBJ2-3,-,-,TRBV4-2,TGTGCCAGCAGCCAAGATCAGGCGATTTCGGGCACAGATACGCAGTATTTT,CASSQDQAISGTDTQYF
TRBJ2-3,-,-,TRBV11-3,TGTGCCAGCAGCTATGCGGGGGATACGCAGTATTTT,CASSYAGDTQYF
TRBJ2-1,-,TRBD2,TRBV2,TGTGCCAATCTAGCGGACAATGAGCAGTTCTTC,CANLADNEQFF
TRBJ2-5,-,TRBD2,TRBV7-8,TGTGCCAGCAGCCCGCAGACTAGCGGGGCCCGAGAGACCCAGTACTTC,CASSPQTSGARETQYF
TRBJ2-3,few,TRBD1,TRBV20-1,TGCAGTGCTACAAGCCGACAGGGGGCAGATACGCAGTATTTT,CSATSRQGADTQYF